Listed below are T cell receptor beta chains from one sample, sequenced in a study of shared clonotypes between healthy human individuals. The assay was immunoSEQ multiplex PCR, and TCRdb's table has in-frame clones only and misses some. The table lists some 2.3 million clones, more than 80% of them singletons. Source material: naive CD4+ T cells from PBMCs. These receptor sequences come from a young man in good health. Some clones in this sample may be carry-over from other donors' samples. The CDR3 runs from the conserved cysteine through the conserved F or W. The D gene is left open where the match is weak.

d_call: .; j_call: TRBJ2-5; v_call: TRBV5-1; cdr3_nt: TGCGCCAGCAGGTTGAGGGGTCCGAGTAGGGAGACCCAGTACTTC; cdr3_aa: CASRLRGPSRETQYF
d_call: .; j_call: TRBJ2-2; v_call: TRBV7-3; cdr3_nt: TGTGCCAGCAGCCTCCCCCGGGGGTCATACACCGGGGAGCTGTTTTTT; cdr3_aa: CASSLPRGSYTGELFF
d_call: TRBD2; j_call: TRBJ2-3; v_call: TRBV6-1; cdr3_nt: TGTGCCAGCAGTGAATCAGCGGGAAACAAAAATACGCAGTATTTT; cdr3_aa: CASSESAGNKNTQYF
d_call: .; j_call: TRBJ1-3; v_call: TRBV2; cdr3_nt: TGTGCCAGCAGTGAAACAGGGAGGCGAAACACCATATATTTT; cdr3_aa: CASSETGRRNTIYF
d_call: TRBD1; j_call: TRBJ2-5; v_call: TRBV9; cdr3_nt: TGTGCCAGCAGCGTTAGACAGGGGAATGGGGAAGAGACCCAGTACTTC; cdr3_aa: CASSVRQGNGEETQYF
d_call: .; j_call: TRBJ2-5; v_call: TRBV5-5; cdr3_nt: TGTGCCAGCAGCTTGTTAGCCGGAGAGACCCAGTACTTC; cdr3_aa: CASSLLAGETQYF
d_call: TRBD1; j_call: TRBJ2-7; v_call: TRBV5-8; cdr3_nt: TGTGCCAGCAGCGCAACCGGGACAGTAAACGAGAAGCAGTACTTC; cdr3_aa: CASSATGTVNEKQYF
d_call: TRBD2; j_call: TRBJ2-7; v_call: TRBV25-1; cdr3_nt: TGTGCCAGCAGTGAATTAGGGGTAGCGGGGGTATACGAGCAGTACTTC; cdr3_aa: CASSELGVAGVYEQYF
d_call: .; j_call: TRBJ2-7; v_call: TRBV6-1; cdr3_nt: TGTGCCAGCAGTGAACCGGACCGGCGCGTCTACGAGCAGTACTTC; cdr3_aa: CASSEPDRRVYEQYF
d_call: .; j_call: TRBJ2-7; v_call: TRBV5-1; cdr3_nt: TGCGCCAGCAGCCCTGGGACTTTCCCGGGCGAGCAGTACTTC; cdr3_aa: CASSPGTFPGEQYF
d_call: .; j_call: TRBJ1-1; v_call: TRBV28; cdr3_nt: TGTGCCAGCAGTTCTGTGGGAAAGGTGGCTGAAGCTTTCTTT; cdr3_aa: CASSSVGKVAEAFF
d_call: .; j_call: TRBJ2-1; v_call: TRBV5-6; cdr3_nt: TGTGCCAGCAGCTTGTTTCTTGAGGGCTTCTCCTACAATGAGCAGTTCTTC; cdr3_aa: CASSLFLEGFSYNEQFF
d_call: .; j_call: TRBJ2-5; v_call: TRBV4-1; cdr3_nt: TGCGCCAGCAGCCCGTCGGGCACCCGCGAAGAGACCCAGTACTTC; cdr3_aa: CASSPSGTREETQYF
d_call: .; j_call: TRBJ1-2; v_call: TRBV27; cdr3_nt: TGTGCCAGCAGTTTCGGGGAGGGCTATGGCTACACCTTC; cdr3_aa: CASSFGEGYGYTF
d_call: TRBD1; j_call: TRBJ2-2; v_call: TRBV7-3; cdr3_nt: TGTGCCAGCAGCTTAACCGGGACAGGGGGCCTGGACACCGGGGAGCTGTTTTTT; cdr3_aa: CASSLTGTGGLDTGELFF
d_call: TRBD2; j_call: TRBJ2-7; v_call: TRBV27; cdr3_nt: TGTGCCAGCAGTCTAGATGGGACTAGCGGGACTTACGAGCAGTACTTC; cdr3_aa: CASSLDGTSGTYEQYF
d_call: TRBD1; j_call: TRBJ1-2; v_call: TRBV9; cdr3_nt: TGTGCCAGCAGCGTAGACAGGGGTGTCTATGGCTACACCTTC; cdr3_aa: CASSVDRGVYGYTF
d_call: TRBD1; j_call: TRBJ1-5; v_call: TRBV28; cdr3_nt: TGTGCCAGCAGCCTTACCGGGACAGGGGAAAAACAGCCCCAGCATTTT; cdr3_aa: CASSLTGTGEKQPQHF
d_call: .; j_call: TRBJ2-7; v_call: TRBV21-1; cdr3_nt: TGTGCCAGCAGCAAAGGGCAGGGTGGCGCCTACGAGCAGTACTTC; cdr3_aa: CASSKGQGGAYEQYF
d_call: TRBD2; j_call: TRBJ2-7; v_call: TRBV18; cdr3_nt: TGTGCCAGCTCACAGACTAGCGGGAGAGTCTACGAGCAGTACTTC; cdr3_aa: CASSQTSGRVYEQYF
d_call: .; j_call: TRBJ1-1; v_call: TRBV18; cdr3_nt: TGTGCCAGCTCACTAACGGCAGCGAACACTGAAGCTTTCTTT; cdr3_aa: CASSLTAANTEAFF
d_call: .; j_call: TRBJ2-1; v_call: TRBV6-5; cdr3_nt: TGTGCCAGCAGTCGGCCAGGGGACAATGAGCAGTTCTTC; cdr3_aa: CASSRPGDNEQFF
d_call: TRBD2; j_call: TRBJ2-2; v_call: TRBV9; cdr3_nt: TGTGCCAGCAGCGTAGACCGGGAGGGCTTAGGGGAGCTGTTTTTT; cdr3_aa: CASSVDREGLGELFF